Below are 32 T cell receptor beta chains sequenced from a single sample in a study of T cell responses to AZD1222 COVID-19 vaccine. Clones were sequenced by immunoSEQ multiplex PCR, and TCRdb holds only the in-frame ones, with some missing. Of 150,000 to 200,000 clones in the sample, 87% are singletons; the top ten hold 2.5% to 3%. The sample in question was peripheral blood, obtained on day 0 of MenACWY control vaccination. These receptors were collected from an adult in good health.

This chain links TRBV6-5 with TRBJ1-1, with a possible D match to TRBD1 (6 bases). V was clipped by 2 bases and J by 1 base, with 11 bases between them. The CDR3 spans 15 residues. The germline gives CDR1 MNHEY, CDR2 SVGAGI. CDR3 in DNA: TGTGCCAGCAGTTACGGAATGACAGGGAACACTGAAGCTTTCTTT. This encodes CASSYGMTGNTEAFF.

This clone was counted a single time. The rearrangement links TRBV5-6 to TRBJ1-1, with 8 positions matching TRBD1. J was trimmed by 4 bases and V by 4 bases; bases with no gene match: 9. The CDR3 is made up of 15 amino acids. Germline-derived CDR1 and CDR2 are SGHDT and YYEEEE. CDR3 sequence: CASSGRGQGGTEAFF. The CDR3 nucleotides read TGTGCCAGCAGCGGCCGTGGACAGGGTGGCACTGAAGCTTTCTTT.

The chain links TRBV6-5 to TRBJ2-7; TRBD1 is a possible D gene (6 bases). Germline CDR1 is MNHEY and CDR2 is SVGAGI. CDR3 size: 15 residues. V was trimmed by 6 bases and J by 5 bases, leaving 20 bases between them. The CDR3 nucleotides read TGTGCCAGCAGCAGATACCAGGGGATCGGGAACGAGCAGTACTTC. Its translation is CASSRYQGIGNEQYF.

J is TRBJ1-1 and V is TRBV19; D uncertain. From germline, CDR1 is LNHDA and CDR2 SQIVND (reference sequence). Deletions cut 3 bases from V and 5 bases from J, with 7 bases between. This CDR3 has 12 residues. This CDR3 is CASSMGYTEAFF. Here the CDR3 DNA reads TGTGCCAGTAGTATGGGGTATACTGAAGCTTTCTTT.

The chain joins TRBV24-1 to TRBJ1-2, with D tentatively TRBD1 (6 bases). CDR3 length: 13 amino acids. The V gene lost 4 bases and the J gene lost 5 bases, with 10 bases spanning the gap. The V gene's germline CDR1 is KGHDR and CDR2 SFDVKD. CDR3 amino acids: CATSDGQRYGYTF. In nucleotides, the CDR3 is TGTGCCACCAGTGACGGACAGCGGTATGGCTACACCTTC.

The chain uses TRBV4-1 and TRBJ2-1; TRBD1 matches at 10 bases. The CDR3 length is 16 residues. The junction had 6 bases not matched to a gene; V was cut back by 0 bases and J by 7 bases. The germline gives CDR1 MGHRA, CDR2 YSYEKL. CDR3 amino acids: CASSQDSGQGTNEQFF. In DNA, the CDR3 is TGCGCCAGCAGCCAAGATTCGGGACAGGGGACGAATGAGCAGTTCTTC.

V is TRBV18 and J is TRBJ1-6; 7 nucleotides align to TRBD1. Germline-derived CDR1 and CDR2 are KGHSH and LQKENI. The length of the CDR3 is 17 residues. After removal of 2 bases from V and 0 bases from J, the junction contained 4 bases not matched to a gene. The CDR3 coding sequence is TGTGCCAGCTCACCAAAGGGGGCTAGCTCCTATAATTCACCCCTCCACTTT. Its protein product is CASSPKGASSYNSPLHF.

This chain connects TRBV18 to TRBJ1-2; TRBD1 might be the D (6 bases). V lost 3 bases to trimming and J lost 6 bases, with 11 bases between them. Germline V gene lookup returns CDR1 KGHSH and CDR2 LQKENI. CDR3 length: 13 amino acids. Here the CDR3 DNA reads TGTGCCAGCTCACCCAGGACAGAGGATGGCTACACCTTC. Its protein is CASSPRTEDGYTF.

The chain carries TRBV27 and TRBJ2-7, with D perhaps matching TRBD2 (7 bases). CDR1 is MNHEY and CDR2 is SMNVEV in the germline V gene (reference sequence). V shed 4 bases and J shed 4 bases, with 17 bases lying between them. The CDR3 extends over 15 amino acids. The CDR3 sequence is CASSSSPGGLYEQYF. The CDR3 DNA reads TGTGCCAGCAGTTCGTCCCCCGGGGGGCTGTACGAGCAGTACTTC.

This chain links TRBV6-2 or TRBV6-3 with TRBJ2-5; the match to TRBD2 covers 11 bases. CDR1 is MNHEY, CDR2 SVGEGT, per germline. The length of the CDR3 is 16 residues. The junction had 1 base not matched to a gene; V was cut back by 0 bases and J by 1 base. CDR3 sequence (DNA): TGTGCCAGCAGTTACTCCCTAGCGGGGGGCCAAGAGACCCAGTACTTC. Translated, it gives CASSYSLAGGQETQYF.

The chain uses TRBV29-1 and TRBJ2-3; no clear D. V was shortened by 5 bases and J by 2 bases, with 8 bases between the two germline ends. CDR1 and CDR2 from the germline V gene are SQVTM and ANQGSEA. The CDR3 covers 12 residues. The CDR3 reads CSVKEFTDTQYF. DNA for the CDR3: TGCAGCGTTAAGGAGTTCACAGATACGCAGTATTTT.

The chain recombines TRBV28 with TRBJ1-1; TRBD1 might be the D (5 bases). The CDR3 is 14 residues long. CDR1 is MDHEN and CDR2 is SYDVKM in the germline V gene. V was shortened by 3 bases and J by 4 bases, with 12 bases between the two germline ends. The CDR3 spells CASSFWGETTEAFF. The CDR3 region has the DNA TGTGCCAGCAGTTTTTGGGGGGAGACCACTGAAGCTTTCTTT.

This clone was observed once. The genes are TRBV27 and TRBJ2-5; tentatively, D is TRBD1 (5 bases). Germline CDR1 is MNHEY and CDR2 is SMNVEV (reference sequence). V was trimmed by 6 bases and J by 4 bases, leaving 9 bases between them. The length of the CDR3 is 12 residues. CDR3: CASRRQGETQYF. The CDR3 region has the DNA TGTGCCAGCAGGCGTCAGGGAGAGACCCAGTACTTC.

The gene calls are TRBV5-1 and TRBJ1-2; maybe TRBD1 (5 bases). Germline CDR1 SGHRS, CDR2 YFSETQ. The CDR3 has 14 amino acids. Trimming removed 4 bases at V and 6 bases at J, with 16 bases between. The DNA for the CDR3 is TGCGCCAGCAGCAAGGAGGGGTTGAGAGATGGCTACACCTTC. This translates into CASSKEGLRDGYTF.

The chain uses TRBV7-3 and TRBJ2-1; 9 bases are shared with TRBD1. The ends lost 4 bases at V and 5 bases at J; junction bases unmatched: 15. The CDR3 is 18 residues long. Germline V CDR1 and CDR2: SGHTA, FQGTGA. The CDR3 nucleotides are TGTGCCAGCAGCTCCCGAAATCCGGACAGGGGTCAGCACAATGAGCAGTTCTTC. Amino acids: CASSSRNPDRGQHNEQFF.

The chain couples TRBV7-9 to TRBJ1-3; a possible D gene is TRBD1 (6 bases). The CDR3 spans 14 residues. In germline, CDR1 is SEHNR, CDR2 FQNEAQ (reference sequence). Trimming shortened V by 11 bases and J by 4 bases, and 18 bases separated the two germline ends. The CDR3 DNA reads as TGTGCCGGAGGGGGAGAGAATGCCGGAAACACCATATATTTT. This sequence encodes CAGGGENAGNTIYF.

The gene calls are TRBV3-1 (or the pseudogene TRBV3-2) and TRBJ1-2; 9 nucleotides line up with TRBD1. Germline V gives CDR1 LGHDT, CDR2 YNNKEL (reference sequence). V trimming: 6 bases; J trimming: 4 bases; junction bases outside the gene matches: 6. The CDR3 totals 14 residues. The chain's CDR3 is CASSSDRGGYGYTF. The CDR3 coding sequence is TGTGCCAGCAGTTCGGACAGGGGTGGCTATGGCTACACCTTC.

The gene calls are TRBV6-5 and TRBJ1-4; 8 bases match TRBD1. Germline V gives CDR1 MNHEY, CDR2 SVGAGI. After removal of 9 bases from V and 5 bases from J, the junction contained 8 bases not matched to a gene. CDR3 length: 14 residues. The CDR3 coding sequence is TGTGCCAGTCGCAGTACAGGGGGAAATGAAAAACTGTTTTTT. This encodes CASRSTGGNEKLFF.

The rearrangement uses TRBV5-1 and TRBJ2-2; 9 nucleotides agree with TRBD2. Germline values: CDR1 SGHRS, CDR2 YFSETQ. The CDR3 sequence is 15 residues long. The J segment lost 8 bases and the V segment lost 5 bases, leaving 10 bases of the junction unmatched. DNA of the CDR3: TGCGCCAGCAGTCAACGGGGTAGCGGGAGTGGGGAGCTGTTTTTT. This codes for CASSQRGSGSGELFF.

This clone appeared once. The CDR3 nucleotides are TGTGCCAGCAGTCCCCGAGGGGACTGGGGCACCTCTAACTATGGCTACACCTTC. This codes for CASSPRGDWGTSNYGYTF. The chain is built from TRBV28 and TRBJ1-2, with D tentatively TRBD1 (5 bases). The CDR3 runs 18 residues. Trimming cost V 5 bases and J 0 bases, with 22 bases left between them. The germline V gene has CDR1 MDHEN and CDR2 SYDVKM.

The chain has TRBV7-2 and TRBJ1-2, with TRBD1 matching 7 bases. Losses at the gene ends were 7 bases for V and 6 bases for J; bases not matched to a gene: 14. Germline-derived CDR1 and CDR2 are SGHTA and FQGNSA. The length of the CDR3 is 15 residues. The CDR3 bases are TGTGCCAGCATCCCAGGGGGGAGGCCCGCTGATGGCTACACCTTC. This sequence encodes CASIPGGRPADGYTF.

V is TRBV3-1 (or the pseudogene TRBV3-2) and J is TRBJ1-2, with 9 bases aligning to TRBD1. The V and J ends lost 4 bases and 8 bases, in that order; junction bases with no gene match: 8. CDR3 length: 14 amino acids. Germline V gives CDR1 LGHDT, CDR2 YNNKEL (reference sequence). CDR3 residues: CASSLPGQGNGYTF. As DNA, the CDR3 is TGTGCCAGCAGCCTACCGGGACAGGGAAACGGCTACACCTTC.

The chain's CDR3 is CASSPTGQGGRPQHF. The CDR3 coding sequence is TGTGCCAGCAGTCCCACTGGACAGGGTGGTAGGCCCCAGCATTTT. The V call is TRBV27, the J call TRBJ1-5; TRBD1 aligns across 8 bases. This CDR3 is built from 15 residues. J lost 9 bases, V lost 5 bases, and 12 bases had no gene match. CDR1 MNHEY and CDR2 SMNVEV come from the germline V gene (reference sequence).

This chain links TRBV10-2 with TRBJ1-1; D is unclear. V lost 0 bases and J 4 bases, leaving 6 bases between the germline ends. Germline V gene sequence: CDR1 WSHSY, CDR2 SAAADI. The CDR3 extends over 13 amino acids. The CDR3 coding sequence is TGCGCCAGCAGTGAGTCAGGGCCCACTGAAGCTTTCTTT. It specifies CASSESGPTEAFF.

The V gene is TRBV28, the J gene TRBJ2-1; D is ambiguous. Trimming pared 2 bases from V and 7 bases from J, leaving 6 bases between. The CDR3 has 12 amino acids. Germline-derived CDR1 and CDR2 are MDHEN and SYDVKM. The CDR3 coding sequence is TGTGCCAGCAGTTTAACCCTGAATGAGCAGTTCTTC. It yields the protein CASSLTLNEQFF.

The V and J genes are TRBV7-9 and TRBJ1-2, with D perhaps TRBD1 (5 bases). Per germline, CDR1 SEHNR and CDR2 FQNEAQ (reference sequence). The CDR3 loop spans 14 amino acids. V was pared by 3 bases and J by 7 bases, with 15 bases between. The CDR3 coding sequence is TGTGCCAGCAGCTTTTTTCCAGGGTTGTCTGGCTACACCTTC. Translation: CASSFFPGLSGYTF.

The rearrangement joins TRBV10-3 to TRBJ2-3; 8 positions match TRBD2. The CDR3 has 15 residues. The germline gives CDR1 ENHRY, CDR2 SYGVKD. The J segment lost 5 bases and the V segment lost 3 bases, leaving 7 bases of the junction unmatched. CDR3 in amino acids: CAISDGAGAGDTQYF. The CDR3 bases are TGTGCCATCAGTGATGGAGCGGGAGCCGGAGATACGCAGTATTTT.

The gene calls are TRBV5-1 and TRBJ1-1; no firm D call. Germline V gene data show CDR1 as SGHRS and CDR2 as YFSETQ. The CDR3 runs 13 residues. Trimming removed 0 bases at V and 3 bases at J, with 6 bases between. In nucleotides, the CDR3 is TGCGCCAGCAGCTTGGTGGCGGACACTGAAGCTTTCTTT. It is translated as CASSLVADTEAFF.

This clone was counted only a few times. The junction differs from germline at one of its ends, possibly a read error. This rearrangement joins TRBV19 to TRBJ2-6; TRBD2 is a possible D gene (6 bases). This CDR3 is 15 amino acids long. Germline CDR1 LNHDA, CDR2 SQIVND (reference sequence). CDR3 amino acids: CASSIDLFGGNVLTF. CDR3 bases: TGTGCCAGTAGTATAGATCTATTCGGGGGCAACGTCCTGACTTTC.

The rearrangement uses TRBV4-3 and TRBJ1-2, with unresolved D. The CDR3 sequence is 16 residues long. V was cut by 0 bases and J by 8 bases, with 19 bases left in between. Germline loops: CDR1 LGHNA, CDR2 YSLEER. The DNA for the CDR3 is TGCGCCAGCAGCCAAGATCGAGCGCCGGCGGTTAGGGGCTACACCTTC. Translation: CASSQDRAPAVRGYTF.

This chain links TRBV2 with TRBJ2-7; 7 nucleotides align to TRBD2. This CDR3 has 13 residues. J lost 4 bases, V lost 6 bases, and 6 bases had no gene match. Germline V gene lookup returns CDR1 SNHLY and CDR2 FYNNEI. CDR3 amino acids: CASSGGTTYEQYF. DNA for the CDR3: TGTGCCAGCAGCGGCGGGACTACTTACGAGCAGTACTTC.

CDR3 region: CAWSRGSGREQYF. The CDR3 region has the DNA TGTGCCTGGAGTCGGGGGAGTGGGCGAGAGCAGTACTTC. The chain links TRBV30 to TRBJ2-7, with D possibly being TRBD2 (6 bases). Germline V gives CDR1 GTSNPN, CDR2 SVGIG (reference sequence). The V gene lost 2 bases and the J gene lost 7 bases, with 15 bases spanning the gap. This CDR3 has 13 residues.